This entry lists 12 T cell receptor beta chains sequenced from one sample in a study of T cells in Graves' hyperthyroidism and ophthalmopathy. RNA transcripts served as the template for amplifying TCR beta CDR3 regions. A first-round RT-PCR of the TCR CDR3 used the HTBI primer set. TCRdb recomputed calls from the multiplex PCR reads with MiXCR, one row per CDR3 protein. Of 300,000 to 450,000 distinct CDR3 sequences in the sample, approximately 13% were seen once. Sequencing input: blood. The source of these receptors is a man under 40 with Graves' hyperthyroidism that later progressed to Graves' ophthalmopathy.

The chain uses TRBV4-1 and TRBJ2-1; the D is unclear. Germline loops: CDR1 MGHRA, CDR2 YSYEKL. This CDR3 is built from 15 residues. V was clipped by 7 bases and J by 4 bases, with 17 bases between them. The CDR3 bases are TGCGCCAGCACCCCGTGGGGTAGTTATTACAATGAGCAGTTCTTC. This sequence encodes CASTPWGSYYNEQFF.

This clonotype has a count of ten or more. The chain uses TRBV11-1 and TRBJ2-3; possibly TRBD1 for D (7 bases). Deletions cut 4 bases from V and 5 bases from J, with 13 bases between. Germline V gene data show CDR1 as SGHAT and CDR2 as FQDESV (reference sequence). The CDR3 is made up of 14 amino acids. The CDR3 sequence is CASSYRQGGDTQYF. CDR3 DNA sequence: TGTGCCAGCAGCTACCGACAGGGAGGAGATACGCAGTATTTT.

This clonotype came up a few times. V gene TRBV7-9 combines with J gene TRBJ2-5, with D tentatively TRBD1 or TRBD2 (5 bases each). CDR3 length: 15 amino acids. Trimming took off 11 bases at V and 3 bases at J, with 22 bases between the two ends. The germline V gene has CDR1 SEHNR and CDR2 FQNEAQ (reference sequence). The CDR3 DNA reads as TGTGCCTCCGGGGATCTAAGGGGCAGAGAAGAGACCCAGTACTTC. Residues: CASGDLRGREETQYF.

In its sample, this clonotype was seen many times. The chain has TRBV6-1 and TRBJ1-1, with D possibly being TRBD1 (6 bases). The V end was cut by 7 bases, the J end by 5 bases, with 14 bases between. Germline CDR1 is MNHNS and CDR2 is SASEGT. The CDR3 contains 13 residues. CDR3 in DNA: TGTGCCAGCACCGTACAGGGAATGACTGAAGCTTTCTTT. As protein: CASTVQGMTEAFF.

To note about this clonotype: A read error is possible here, since a much larger clone lies one base away. The CDR3 protein is CASSRGRGRSSNQPQHF. CDR3 in DNA: TGTGCCAGCAGTCGGGGGAGGGGGCGCTCGAGCAATCAGCCCCAGCATTTT. V usage is TRBV12-3 or TRBV12-4 and J usage is TRBJ1-5; 7 bases align to TRBD1. CDR3 size: 17 residues. The V segment lost 5 bases and the J segment 1 base; nucleotides outside the gene matches: 11.

V and J are TRBV20-1 and TRBJ2-2; 7 positions match TRBD2. The germline CDR1 and CDR2 sequences are DFQATT and SNEGSKA (reference sequence). V lost 0 bases to trimming and J lost 4 bases; unmatched junction nucleotides: 8. This CDR3 region has 16 residues. In DNA form, the CDR3 reads TGCAGTGCTAGAGAGTTGCGGGGGTCGATCACCGGGGAGCTGTTTTTT. Encoded protein: CSARELRGSITGELFF.

This clonotype was seen a few times. The V and J genes are TRBV20-1 and TRBJ2-2, with D maybe TRBD1 (6 bases). Germline-derived CDR1 and CDR2 are DFQATT and SNEGSKA (reference sequence). Trimming removed 1 base from V and 6 bases from J, with 15 bases in between. This CDR3 is built from 15 residues. CDR3 sequence (DNA): TGCAGTGCTAGAGGGGACCCTTCAGGGGCCGGGGAGCTGTTTTTT. Its translation is CSARGDPSGAGELFF.

This clonotype was recorded a few times. This rearrangement joins TRBV5-4 to TRBJ1-4; D remains ambiguous. The CDR3 spans 15 residues. Germline CDR1 and CDR2: SGHNT and YYREEE (reference sequence). The V gene lost 2 bases and the J gene lost 0 bases, with 8 bases spanning the gap. CDR3 nucleotide sequence: TGTGCCAGCAGCTTTTCCACCGCAACTAATGAAAAACTGTTTTTT. It is translated as CASSFSTATNEKLFF.

This clonotype showed up many times. The genes are TRBV5-1 and TRBJ2-2; weak D call: TRBD1 (6 bases). V was shortened by 5 bases and J by 6 bases, with 8 bases between the two germline ends. This CDR3 region has 12 residues. The germline V gene encodes CDR1 SGHRS and CDR2 YFSETQ. This CDR3 is CASRPGAGELFF. In DNA, the CDR3 is TGCGCCAGCAGACCAGGGGCCGGGGAGCTGTTTTTT.

V gene TRBV5-1 combines with J gene TRBJ2-5; no clear D gene. The CDR3 contains 12 residues. The germline gives CDR1 SGHRS, CDR2 YFSETQ. V was cut by 4 bases and J by 6 bases, with 10 bases left in between. CDR3 region: CASSDTPKTQYF. In nucleotides, the CDR3 is TGCGCCAGCAGCGACACCCCCAAGACCCAGTACTTC.

The V gene is TRBV18, the J gene TRBJ2-3, with 8 bases that match TRBD1. The J segment lost 4 bases and the V segment lost 0 bases, leaving 6 bases of the junction unmatched. Germline-derived CDR1 and CDR2 are KGHSH and LQKENI. The CDR3 totals 16 residues. The CDR3 region is CASSPPRQGTPDTQYF. The CDR3 nucleotides read TGTGCCAGCTCACCACCGAGACAGGGGACGCCAGATACGCAGTATTTT.

About this clonotype: One end of the junction does not line up with germline, which may come from a read error. Here the CDR3 reads CVSSEDQGFGGYTF. For the CDR3, the DNA is TGTGTCAGCAGTGAGGACCAGGGGTTTGGTGGCTACACCTTC. V gene TRBV2 combines with J gene TRBJ1-2, with D possibly matching TRBD1 (6 bases). This CDR3 region has 14 residues. Germline V CDR1 and CDR2: SNHLY, FYNNEI.